This T cell receptor beta chain is from a study of CD8 T cells in ankylosing spondylitis. Broader study findings: Disease-associated clonotypes exhibited CD8+ identity and were relatively infrequent in peripheral blood. What seemed typical of ankylosing spondylitis blood was a TCR beta motif built from fewer than ten highly homologous variants. According to the report, clones linked to the disease were significantly enriched in matched synovial fluid samples taken from ankylosing spondylitis patients.

Library preparation for TCR beta used quantitative 5'-RACE with molecular barcodes. TCRdb re-analysed the 5' RACE reads in MiXCR, keeping a single row per CDR3 protein. This table holds about 700,000 distinct CDR3 sequences, roughly 20% found once. Notes on this clonotype: Its antigen is undetermined.

The CDR3 has 15 amino acids. Germline V gives CDR1 SGHRS, CDR2 YFSETQ. V shed 2 bases and J 2 bases; nucleotides not matched to a gene: 4. The sample comprised blood, either unsorted or a sorted T cell fraction (not recorded which). This chain connects TRBV5-1 to TRBJ2-1; 7 nucleotides align to TRBD2. The receptor's source is a male donor with ankylosing spondylitis. The CDR3 spells CASSFVGGTYNEQFF. The DNA for the CDR3 is TGCGCCAGCAGCTTCGTGGGAGGGACCTACAATGAGCAGTTCTTC. The variable domain in full, with the rest retrieved from reference TRBV5-1 and TRBJ2-1, is KAGVTQTPRYLIKTRGQQVTLSCSPISGHRSVSWYQQTPGQGLQFLFEYFSETQRNKGNFPGRFSGRQFSNSRSEMNVSTLELGDSALYLCASSFVGGTYNEQFFGPGTRLTVL.